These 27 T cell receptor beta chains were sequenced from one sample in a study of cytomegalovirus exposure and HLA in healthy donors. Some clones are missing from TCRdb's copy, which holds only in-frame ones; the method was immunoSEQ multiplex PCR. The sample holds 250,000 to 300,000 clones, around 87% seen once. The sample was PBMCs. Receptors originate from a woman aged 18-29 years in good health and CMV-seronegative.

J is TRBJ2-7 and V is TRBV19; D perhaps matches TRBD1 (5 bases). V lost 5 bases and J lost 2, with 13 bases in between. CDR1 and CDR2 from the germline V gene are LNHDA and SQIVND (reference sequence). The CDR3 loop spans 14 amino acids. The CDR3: CASSDQGQTYEQYF. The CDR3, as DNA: TGTGCCAGTAGTGACCAGGGTCAGACCTACGAGCAGTACTTC.

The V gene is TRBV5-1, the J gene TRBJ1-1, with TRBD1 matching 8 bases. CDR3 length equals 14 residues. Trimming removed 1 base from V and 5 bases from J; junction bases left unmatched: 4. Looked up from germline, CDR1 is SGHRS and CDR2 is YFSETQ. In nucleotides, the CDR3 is TGCGCCAGCAGCTTGCAGGGGGCAGGTACTGAAGCTTTCTTT. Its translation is CASSLQGAGTEAFF.

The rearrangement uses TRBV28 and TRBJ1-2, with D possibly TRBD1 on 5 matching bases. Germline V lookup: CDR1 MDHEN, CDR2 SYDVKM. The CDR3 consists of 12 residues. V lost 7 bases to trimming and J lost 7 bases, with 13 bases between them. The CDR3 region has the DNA TGTGCCAGCAATAACCAGGGATTTGGCTACACCTTC. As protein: CASNNQGFGYTF.

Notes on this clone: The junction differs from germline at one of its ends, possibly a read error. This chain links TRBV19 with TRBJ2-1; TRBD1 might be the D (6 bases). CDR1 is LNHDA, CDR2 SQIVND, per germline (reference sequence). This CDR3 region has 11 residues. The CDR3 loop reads CASSSGGPRLF. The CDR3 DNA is TGTGCCAGTAGTAGTGGGGGCCCTCGACTCTTC.

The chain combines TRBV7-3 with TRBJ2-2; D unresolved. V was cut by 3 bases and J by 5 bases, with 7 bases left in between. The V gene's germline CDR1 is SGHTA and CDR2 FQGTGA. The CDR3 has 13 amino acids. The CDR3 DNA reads TGTGCCAGCAGCTTGACGGGTACCGGGGAGCTGTTTTTT. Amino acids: CASSLTGTGELFF.

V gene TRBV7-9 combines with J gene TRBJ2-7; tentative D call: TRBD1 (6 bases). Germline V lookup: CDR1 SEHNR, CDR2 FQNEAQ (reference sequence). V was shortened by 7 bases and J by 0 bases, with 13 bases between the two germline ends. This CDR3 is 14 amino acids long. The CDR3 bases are TGTGCCAGCACCCTCGGACAGTCCTCCTACGAGCAGTACTTC. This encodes CASTLGQSSYEQYF.

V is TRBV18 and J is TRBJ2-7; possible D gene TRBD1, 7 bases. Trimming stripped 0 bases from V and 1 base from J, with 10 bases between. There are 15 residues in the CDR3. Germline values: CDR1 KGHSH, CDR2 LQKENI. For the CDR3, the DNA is TGTGCCAGCTCACCACCGGCGGGACAGTCCTACGAGCAGTACTTC. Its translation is CASSPPAGQSYEQYF.

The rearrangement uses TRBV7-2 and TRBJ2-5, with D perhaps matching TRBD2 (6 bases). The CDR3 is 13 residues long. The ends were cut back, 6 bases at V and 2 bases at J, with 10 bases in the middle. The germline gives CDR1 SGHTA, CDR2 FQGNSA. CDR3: CASRLASQETQYF. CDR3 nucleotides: TGTGCCAGCAGACTAGCTTCTCAAGAGACCCAGTACTTC.

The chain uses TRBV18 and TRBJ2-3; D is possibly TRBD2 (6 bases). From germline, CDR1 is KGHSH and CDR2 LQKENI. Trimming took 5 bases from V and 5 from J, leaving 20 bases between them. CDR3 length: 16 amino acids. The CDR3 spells CASSSSQSGSGDTQYF. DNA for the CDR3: TGTGCCAGCTCAAGTTCCCAGAGCGGGTCGGGAGATACGCAGTATTTT.

The CDR3 DNA sequence: TGCAGCGTAGCGGTACAGACAGATACGCAGTATTTT. Translated: CSVAVQTDTQYF. This sequence joins TRBV29-1 and TRBJ2-3, with D possibly TRBD2 on 5 matching bases. Deletions cut 6 bases from V and 3 bases from J, with 10 bases between. Germline CDR1 reads SQVTM; CDR2 reads ANQGSEA. The CDR3 runs 12 residues.

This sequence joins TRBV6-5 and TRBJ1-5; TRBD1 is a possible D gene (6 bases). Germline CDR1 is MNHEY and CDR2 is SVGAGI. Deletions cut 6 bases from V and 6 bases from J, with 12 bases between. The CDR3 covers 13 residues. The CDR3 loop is CASSHREGQPQHF. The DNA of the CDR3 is TGTGCCAGCAGCCACAGGGAGGGTCAGCCCCAGCATTTT.

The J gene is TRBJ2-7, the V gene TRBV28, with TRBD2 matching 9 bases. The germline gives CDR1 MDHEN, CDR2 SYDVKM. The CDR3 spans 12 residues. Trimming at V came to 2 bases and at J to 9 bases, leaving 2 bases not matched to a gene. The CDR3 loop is CASSLSGGLQYF. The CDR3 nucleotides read TGTGCCAGCAGTTTAAGCGGGGGGTTGCAGTACTTC.

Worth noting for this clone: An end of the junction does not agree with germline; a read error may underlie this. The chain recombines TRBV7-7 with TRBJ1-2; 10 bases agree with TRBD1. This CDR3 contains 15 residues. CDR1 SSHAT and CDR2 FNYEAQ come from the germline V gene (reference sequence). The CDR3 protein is CASSPRATGGAGYTF. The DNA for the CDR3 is TGTGCTAGCAGCCCTAGGGCGACAGGGGGCGCTGGCTACACCTTC.

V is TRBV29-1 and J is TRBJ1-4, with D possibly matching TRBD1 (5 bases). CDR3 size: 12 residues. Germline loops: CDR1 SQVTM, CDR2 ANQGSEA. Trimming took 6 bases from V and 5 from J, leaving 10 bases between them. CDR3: CSVGPGNEKLFF. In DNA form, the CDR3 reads TGCAGCGTAGGACCAGGGAATGAAAAACTGTTTTTT.

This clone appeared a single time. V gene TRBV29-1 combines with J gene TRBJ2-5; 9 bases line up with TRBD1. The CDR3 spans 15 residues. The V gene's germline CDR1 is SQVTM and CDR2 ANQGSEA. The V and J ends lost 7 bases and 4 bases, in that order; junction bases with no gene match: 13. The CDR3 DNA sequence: TGCAGCGCTGATGGGACAGGGAGTATCGGAGAGACCCAGTACTTC. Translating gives CSADGTGSIGETQYF.

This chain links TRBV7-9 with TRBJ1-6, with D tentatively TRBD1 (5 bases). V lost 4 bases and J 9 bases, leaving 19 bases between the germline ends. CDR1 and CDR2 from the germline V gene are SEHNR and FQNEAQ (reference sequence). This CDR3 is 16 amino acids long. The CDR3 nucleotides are TGTGCCAGCAGCTCTCCGGCGGGACTAAAGGTTTCACCCCTCCACTTT. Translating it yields CASSSPAGLKVSPLHF.

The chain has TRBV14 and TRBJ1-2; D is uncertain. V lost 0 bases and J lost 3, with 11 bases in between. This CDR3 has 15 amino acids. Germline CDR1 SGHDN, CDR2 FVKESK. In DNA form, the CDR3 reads TGTGCCAGCAGCCAAGAAGGCCTCGGGGACTATGGCTACACCTTC. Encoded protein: CASSQEGLGDYGYTF.

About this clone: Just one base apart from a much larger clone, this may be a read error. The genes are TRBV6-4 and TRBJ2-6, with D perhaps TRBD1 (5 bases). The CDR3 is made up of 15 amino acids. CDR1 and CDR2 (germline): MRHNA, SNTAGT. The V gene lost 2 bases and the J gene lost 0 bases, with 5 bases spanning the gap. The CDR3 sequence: CASSDDSSGANVLTF. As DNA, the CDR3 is TGTGCCAGCAGTGACGACAGCTCTGGGGCCAACGTCCTGACTTTC.

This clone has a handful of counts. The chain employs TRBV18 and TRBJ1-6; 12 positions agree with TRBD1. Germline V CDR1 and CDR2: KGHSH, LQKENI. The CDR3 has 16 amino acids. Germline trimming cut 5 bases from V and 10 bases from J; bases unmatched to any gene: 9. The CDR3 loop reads CASSFGTGGLGSPLHF. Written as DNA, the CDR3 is TGTGCCAGCTCATTCGGGACAGGGGGCTTAGGATCACCCCTCCACTTT.

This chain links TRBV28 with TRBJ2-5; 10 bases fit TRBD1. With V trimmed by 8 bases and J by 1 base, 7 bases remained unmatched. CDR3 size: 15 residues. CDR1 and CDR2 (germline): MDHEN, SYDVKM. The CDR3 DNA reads TGTGCCAGCTTGCCGACAGGGGGCGGCCAAGAGACCCAGTACTTC. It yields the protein CASLPTGGGQETQYF. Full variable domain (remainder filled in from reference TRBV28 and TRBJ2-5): DVKVTQSSRYLVKRTGEKVFLECVQDMDHENMFWYRQDPGLGLRLIYFSYDVKMKEKGDIPEGYSVSREKKERFSLILESASTNQTSMYLCASLPTGGGQETQYFGPGTRLLVL.

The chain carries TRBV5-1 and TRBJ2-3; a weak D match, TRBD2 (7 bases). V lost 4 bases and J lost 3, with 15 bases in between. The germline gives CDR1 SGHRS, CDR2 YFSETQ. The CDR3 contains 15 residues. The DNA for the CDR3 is TGCGCCAGCAGCACGTGGCGGGGGCCAACAGATACGCAGTATTTT. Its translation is CASSTWRGPTDTQYF.

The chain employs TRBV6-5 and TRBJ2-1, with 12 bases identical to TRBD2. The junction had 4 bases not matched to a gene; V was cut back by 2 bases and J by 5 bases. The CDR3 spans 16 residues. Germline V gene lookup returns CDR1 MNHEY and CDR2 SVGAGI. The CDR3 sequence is CASSYPLAGGDNEQFF. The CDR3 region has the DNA TGTGCCAGCAGTTACCCCCTAGCGGGGGGGGACAATGAGCAGTTCTTC.

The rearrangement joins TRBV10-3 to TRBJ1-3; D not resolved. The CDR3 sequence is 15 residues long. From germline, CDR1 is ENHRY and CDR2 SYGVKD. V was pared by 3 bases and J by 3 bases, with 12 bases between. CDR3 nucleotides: TGTGCCATCAGTGACCCGGGGAGGGATGGAAACACCATATATTTT. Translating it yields CAISDPGRDGNTIYF.

The CDR3 bases are TGTGCCAGTAGTATAGATGGGGCGGATCAGCCCCAGCATTTT. Protein sequence: CASSIDGADQPQHF. The rearrangement joins TRBV19 to TRBJ1-5; D is perhaps TRBD1 (5 bases). The ends were cut back, 0 bases at V and 5 bases at J, with 8 bases in the middle. The CDR3 has 14 amino acids. CDR1 LNHDA and CDR2 SQIVND come from the germline V gene (reference sequence).

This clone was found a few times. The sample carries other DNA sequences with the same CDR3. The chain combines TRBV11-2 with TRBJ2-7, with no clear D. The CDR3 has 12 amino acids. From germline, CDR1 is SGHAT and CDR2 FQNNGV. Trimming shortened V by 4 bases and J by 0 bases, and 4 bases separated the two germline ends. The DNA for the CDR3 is TGTGCCAGCAGCTCATCCTCCTACGAGCAGTACTTC. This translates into CASSSSSYEQYF.

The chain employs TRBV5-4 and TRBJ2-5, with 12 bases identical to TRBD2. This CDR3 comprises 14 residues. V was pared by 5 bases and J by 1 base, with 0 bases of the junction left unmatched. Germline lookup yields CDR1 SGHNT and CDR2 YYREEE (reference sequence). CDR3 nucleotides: TGTGCCAGCAGGACTAGCGGGAGCCAAGAGACCCAGTACTTC. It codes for CASRTSGSQETQYF. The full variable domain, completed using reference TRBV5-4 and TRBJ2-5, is ETGVTQSPTHLIKTRGQQVTLRCSSQSGHNTVSWYQQALGQGPQFIFQYYREEENGRGNFPPRFSGLQFPNYSSELNVNALELDDSALYLCASRTSGSQETQYFGPGTRLLVL.

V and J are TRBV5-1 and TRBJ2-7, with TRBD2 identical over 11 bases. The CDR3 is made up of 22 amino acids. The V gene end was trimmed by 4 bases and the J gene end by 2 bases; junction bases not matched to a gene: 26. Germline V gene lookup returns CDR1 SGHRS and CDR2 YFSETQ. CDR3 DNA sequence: TGCGCCAGCAGCCTATCGGGACAGGGAAGGGTCGGACTAGCGGGTAACACCTACGAGCAGTACGTC. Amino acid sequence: CASSLSGQGRVGLAGNTYEQYV.